This T cell receptor (beta chain) was sequenced during a study of blood T cell repertoires in COVID-19. The wider study: PBMCs, B-cell-depleted T cells, or T cells provided the cDNA or gDNA that made up the material.

In the original workflow: Scientists estimated how many nucleated cells there were by amplifying reference gene primers. Profiled with immunoSEQ multiplex PCR; TCRdb holds only in-frame clones, not every one. That table supplies the V and J calls and clone size; D and trimming were determined from the DNA. The sample comprises roughly 100,000 clones, approximately 90% of which are singletons, and roughly 5.2% rests with the top ten. V lost 0 bases and J lost 5; bases outside the gene matches: 3. The CDR3 is 15 amino acids. Per the germline V gene, CDR1 is LGHDT and CDR2 is YNNKEL (reference sequence).

This chain links TRBV3-1 (or the pseudogene TRBV3-2) with TRBJ2-2, with 7 bases identical to TRBD2. This receptor was obtained from a woman in her 50s with COVID-19, enrolled during active disease. Material for sequencing was peripheral blood. The CDR3 here is CASSQDRLATGELFF. CDR3 DNA sequence: TGTGCCAGCAGCCAAGATAGACTAGCAACCGGGGAGCTGTTTTTT.